This T cell receptor (beta chain) stems from a study of blood T cell repertoires in COVID-19. Germline values: CDR1 SGHNT, CDR2 YYREEE (reference sequence). This CDR3 has 17 residues. V was clipped by 0 bases and J by 2 bases, with 14 bases between them. The repertoire was sequenced with immunoSEQ multiplex PCR; TCRdb's copy has only in-frame clones and lacks some. The sample includes about 260,000 clones, around 84% of them seen just once. In its sample, this clone was seen once. Sequencing used peripheral blood. J is TRBJ2-2 and V is TRBV5-4; D may be TRBD2 (5 bases). This sequence originates from a woman aged 55-70 years with COVID-19, enrolled during active disease. The CDR3 nucleotides read TGTGCCAGCAGCTTGGCCGGGCTAGCTTTAAACACCGGGGAGCTGTTTTTT. Protein sequence: CASSLAGLALNTGELFF.